This TCR beta chain was sequenced in a study of ipilimumab plus nivolumab after autologous stem cell transplantation. Study background: The myeloma group: high-risk transplant-naive, or relapse within 3 years after first autologous transplant.

Sequencing was performed with immunoSEQ multiplex PCR; in TCRdb, only in-frame clones are kept and a portion is missing. This sample has about 47,000 clones, with 70% to 90% found just once. Checkpoint therapy with ipilimumab 1 mg/kg began 14 to 28 days after transplant. Dosing: nivolumab 3 mg/kg IV, weeks 1, 4, 7, 10, then every two weeks to week 26. There are 14 residues in the CDR3. Germline trimming cut 6 bases from V and 5 bases from J; bases unmatched to any gene: 6. Germline CDR1 and CDR2: KGHSH and LQKENI. J is TRBJ2-7 and V is TRBV18, with 11 bases that match TRBD1. The source is a male donor with multiple myeloma. The sequences come from PBMCs, collected in a trial of ipilimumab plus nivolumab as post-transplant consolidation. In nucleotides, the CDR3 is TGTGCCAGCTCTCGGGACAGGGGGTCGGACGAGCAGTACTTC. Protein sequence: CASSRDRGSDEQYF.